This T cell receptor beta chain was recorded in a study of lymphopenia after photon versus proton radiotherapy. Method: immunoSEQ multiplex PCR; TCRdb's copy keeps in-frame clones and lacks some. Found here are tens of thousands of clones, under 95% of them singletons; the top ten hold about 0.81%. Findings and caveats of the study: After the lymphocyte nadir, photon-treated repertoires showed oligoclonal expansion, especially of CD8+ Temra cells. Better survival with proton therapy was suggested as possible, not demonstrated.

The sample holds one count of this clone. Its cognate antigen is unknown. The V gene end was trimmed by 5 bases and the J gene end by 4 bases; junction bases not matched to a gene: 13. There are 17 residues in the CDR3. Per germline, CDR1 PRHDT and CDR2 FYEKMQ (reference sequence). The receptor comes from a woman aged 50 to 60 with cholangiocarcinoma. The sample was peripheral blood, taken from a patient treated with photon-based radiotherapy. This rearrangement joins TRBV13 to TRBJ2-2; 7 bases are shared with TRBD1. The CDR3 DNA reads TGTGCCAGCAGCCAGACAGGGTTAGGTTCGAGCACCGGGGAGCTGTTTTTT. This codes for CASSQTGLGSSTGELFF.